The 32 T cell receptor beta chains reported below all come from one sample, sequenced in a study of CD8+CD57+ T cells in acquired aplastic anemia. CDR3 and TCR beta VDJ profiling relied on genomic DNA as the template. TCRdb itself ran the reads through MiXCR, one entry per CDR3 protein. The data hold about 260,000 distinct CDR3 sequences, with less than 85% observed a single time. Patients who underwent sequencing had shown CD8+CD57+ cell expansion by flow cytometry. The sequenced material came from sorted CD4+, CD8+, or CD8+CD57+ T cells (not recorded which) from PBMCs. The origin of the receptors is a human donor with aplastic anemia.

About this clonotype itself: One end of the junction fails to match germline, which may point to a read error. V usage is TRBV7-3 and J usage is TRBJ2-7; D remains ambiguous. Germline CDR1 is SGHTA and CDR2 is FQGTGA. There are 12 residues in the CDR3. The CDR3 nucleotides read TGTGCCAGCAGCTTATCCTCCTACGGGCAGTACTTC. Translating it yields CASSLSSYGQYF.

With respect to this clonotype: It is unclear where the CDR3 begins or ends on the DNA, so no DNA is shown, and the CDR3 is as TCRdb lists it. This rearrangement joins TRBV7-9 to TRBJ2-5; TRBD1 is taken as the D call from the table, unchecked against the DNA. Germline CDR1 reads SEHNR; CDR2 reads FQNEAQ (reference sequence). Counting both end residues, the CDR3 totals 14 amino acids. The CDR3 reads CAAQGGRETQYFGF.

This clonotype has only a few counts. One end of the junction is discordant with germline, which a read error may explain. The chain joins TRBV7-2 to TRBJ1-2; 7 positions match TRBD1. The germline V gene has CDR1 SGHTA and CDR2 FQGNSA. The CDR3 has 15 residues. The CDR3 loop reads CASSWGGGSNNGYTF. CDR3 DNA sequence: TGTGCTAGCAGCTGGGGAGGGGGCTCAAATAATGGCTACACCTTC. The complete variable domain, with remaining parts taken from reference TRBV7-2 and TRBJ1-2, reads GAGVSQSPSNKVTEKGKDVELRCDPISGHTALYWYRQSLGQGLEFLIYFQGNSAPDKSGLPSDRFSAERTGGSVSTLTIQRTQQEDSAVYLCASSWGGGSNNGYTFGSGTRLTVV.

As for this clonotype: One end of the junction varies from germline; a read error may be responsible. J is TRBJ2-7 and V is TRBV15; D could derive from TRBD1 or TRBD2 (6 bases each). From germline, CDR1 is LNHNV and CDR2 YYDKDF (reference sequence). This CDR3 spans 14 amino acids. Here the CDR3 reads CASSEGGTHYTQYF. In nucleotides, the CDR3 is TGTGCCAGCAGCGAAGGCGGGACACACTACACCCAGTACTTC. Filled out from reference TRBV15 and TRBJ2-7, the complete variable domain reads DAMVIQNPRYQVTQFGKPVTLSCSQTLNHNVMYWYQQKSSQAPKLLFHYYDKDFNNEADTPDNFQSRRPNTSFCFLDIRSPGLGDTAMYLCASSEGGTHYTQYFGPGTRLTVT.

This chain joins TRBV11-2 and TRBJ2-3; TRBD2 is a possible D gene (5 bases). V lost 8 bases to trimming and J lost 6 bases, with 15 bases between them. The CDR3 is made up of 13 amino acids. Per the germline V gene, CDR1 is SGHAT and CDR2 is FQNNGV. The CDR3 sequence is CASAEASFDTQYF. The CDR3 nucleotides read TGTGCCAGCGCCGAGGCTAGCTTCGATACGCAGTATTTT.

This sequence joins TRBV5-4 and TRBJ1-1; no definite D call. V was cut by 3 bases and J by 14 bases, with 26 bases left in between. The length of the CDR3 is 15 residues. Germline CDR1 is SGHNT and CDR2 is YYREEE (reference sequence). CDR3 DNA: TGTGCCAGCAGCTACGAAGGCACTGAAACCACTGTTGCATTCTTT. It codes for CASSYEGTETTVAFF.

Concerning this clonotype: This CDR3 is missing its conserved last phenylalanine or tryptophan, likely due to a read error. Because the CDR3's place on the DNA is in doubt, the DNA is left out and the CDR3 is given as listed by TCRdb. The V and J genes are TRBV7-8 and TRBJ2-1; the table's D call TRBD1 went unverified against the DNA. The CDR3 extends over 13 residues, inclusive of both ends. CDR1 is SGHVS and CDR2 is FQNEAQ in the germline V gene. The CDR3 sequence: CASSAGGIPLYYN.

Concerning this clonotype itself: It may be a read error: a sequence one base away is much more abundant. The chain links TRBV9 to TRBJ2-7; 7 bases match TRBD1. CDR3 size: 18 residues. V was pared by 0 bases and J by 3 bases, with 15 bases of the junction left unmatched. Germline values: CDR1 SGDLS, CDR2 YYNGEE. The CDR3 region is CASSVGGQSTDTHYEQYV. The CDR3 bases are TGTGCCAGCAGCGTAGGGGGACAGAGCACAGATACGCACTACGAGCAGTACGTC.

Only one count was recorded for this clonotype. Germline and junction disagree at one end, which may indicate a read error. This chain joins TRBV7-9 and TRBJ2-2; no clear D. The CDR3 length is 17 residues. Germline V CDR1 and CDR2: SEHNR, FQNEAQ (reference sequence). The DNA for the CDR3 is TGTGCCAGCAGGGAGACTCCGGAGAGGCCGAACTCCGGGGAGCTGTTTTTT. It specifies CASRETPERPNSGELFF.

On this clonotype: The CDR3 end shows no conserved phenylalanine or tryptophan, and so a read error is likely. The DNA is left out, because the CDR3 cannot be placed on it with certainty; the CDR3 is given as TCRdb lists it. The chain recombines TRBV7-3 with TRBJ1-1. Germline V gives CDR1 SGHTA, CDR2 FQGTGA. 15 amino acids form the CDR3, both terminal residues included. The chain's CDR3 is CASSLARAVCTEACL.

The chain recombines TRBV9 with TRBJ2-7; a possible D gene is TRBD2 (6 bases). V was pared by 1 base and J by 1 base, with 21 bases between. Germline CDR1 reads SGDLS; CDR2 reads YYNGEE. The length of the CDR3 is 18 residues. The chain's CDR3 is CASSVSGAYTELSYEQYV. CDR3 nucleotides: TGTGCCAGCAGCGTATCGGGAGCCTACACTGAGCTTTCCTACGAGCAGTACGTC.

The chain links TRBV5-6 to TRBJ2-3; D is undetermined. Germline V gives CDR1 SGHDT, CDR2 YYEEEE. The germline V and J ends were trimmed by 0 bases and 10 bases, with 6 bases remaining between them. The CDR3 is made up of 11 amino acids. CDR3 protein: CASSLGDAQYF. The CDR3 DNA reads TGTGCCAGCAGCTTGGGGGATGCGCAGTATTTT.

The V call is TRBV2, the J call TRBJ1-5; D uncertain. V was cut by 8 bases and J by 13 bases, with 21 bases left in between. Germline V gives CDR1 SNHLY, CDR2 FYNNEI. There are 13 residues in the CDR3. CDR3 coding DNA: TGTGCCAGCGGGGAAGAGAGCACACATACGCAGCATTTT. This codes for CASGEESTHTQHF.

Points on this clonotype: The junction does not match germline at one end; this may be a read error. The V gene is TRBV7-3, the J gene TRBJ2-3, with D possibly being TRBD1 (6 bases). Germline V gene lookup returns CDR1 SGHTA and CDR2 FQGTGA. CDR3 size: 14 residues. The chain's CDR3 is CASSLATGPDKEQF. CDR3 DNA sequence: TGTGCCAGCAGCCTGGCGACAGGTCCCGATAAGGAGCAGTTC.

The rearrangement joins TRBV7-8 to TRBJ1-1; no reliable D call. Germline CDR1 SGHVS, CDR2 FQNEAQ. Trimming took off 6 bases at V and 8 bases at J, with 22 bases between the two ends. The CDR3 sequence is 15 residues long. The CDR3 nucleotides read TGTGCCAGCAGTGGTGATCCAGACGGGAAAGCCGAAGCTTTCTTT. Protein: CASSGDPDGKAEAFF.

The CDR3 loop is CASSFHPDEETQYF. Written as DNA, the CDR3 is TGTGCCAGCAGCTTTCATCCAGACGAAGAGACCCAGTACTTC. The genes are TRBV11-3 and TRBJ2-5; D is unclear. The germline V gene has CDR1 SGHNT and CDR2 YENEEA. The V end was cut by 3 bases, the J end by 3 bases, with 11 bases between. CDR3 length equals 14 residues.

Remarks on this clonotype: An end of the junction does not agree with germline; a read error may underlie this. The rearrangement uses TRBV7-4 and TRBJ2-3, with no clear D. Germline V lookup: CDR1 SGHVT, CDR2 SQSDAQ. The CDR3 length is 14 residues. The CDR3 is CASNKPAWTGSHTF. The CDR3 bases are TGTGCCAGCAACAAACCCGCATGGACCGGGTCACACACGTTT.

As regards this clonotype: The conserved phenylalanine or tryptophan normally closing the CDR3 is absent here, so this likely arose from a read error. The DNA is left out, because the CDR3 cannot be placed on it with certainty; the CDR3 is given as TCRdb lists it. This rearrangement joins TRBV7-9 to TRBJ2-3; TRBD1, the D gene given by the table, was not confirmed from the DNA. The CDR3 extends over 12 residues, inclusive of both ends. Germline values: CDR1 SEHNR, CDR2 FQNEAQ (reference sequence). The CDR3 sequence is CASSLGSRAGYV.

Worth noting for this clonotype: The junction departs from the called germline gene at one end, perhaps through a read error. The rearrangement links TRBV9 to TRBJ1-4, with TRBD1 as a possible D gene (5 bases). Germline assignment: CDR1 SGDLS and CDR2 YYNGEE. This CDR3 spans 17 amino acids. As DNA, the CDR3 is TGTGCCATCAGCGATCTAGCGGGGGGTTACAATGAGCAAAAACTGTTTTTT. This encodes CAISDLAGGYNEQKLFF.

With respect to this clonotype: At one of its ends the junction is not consistent with the germline gene, which may arise from a read error. The CDR3 DNA reads as TGTGCCAGCACCTTAGACAGGGGGCTCTGTCCGCATACGCAGTATTTT. This sequence encodes CASTLDRGLCPHTQYF. The chain couples TRBV7-8 to TRBJ2-3, with TRBD1 matching 10 bases. CDR3 length: 16 amino acids. Germline values: CDR1 SGHVS, CDR2 FQNEAQ.

The gene calls are TRBV20-1 and TRBJ1-1; D not resolved. The CDR3 runs 14 residues. Germline V gene lookup returns CDR1 DFQATT and CDR2 SNEGSKA (reference sequence). V lost 0 bases to trimming and J lost 0 bases, with 8 bases between them. The CDR3 sequence is CSARDPTMNTEAFF. In nucleotides, the CDR3 is TGCAGTGCTAGAGATCCGACCATGAACACTGAAGCTTTCTTT.

Concerning this clonotype itself: Given the absence of the conserved phenylalanine or tryptophan at the CDR3 end, a read error is likely. The limits of the CDR3 on the DNA are not certain, so only TCRdb's listed CDR3 is given. The chain joins TRBV7-3 to TRBJ2-1; the D call TRBD1 from the table was never checked on the DNA. Germline assignment: CDR1 SGHTA and CDR2 FQGTGA. The CDR3 is made up of 12 amino acids, end residues included. Here the CDR3 reads CASSLTGDAHFV.

The rearrangement joins TRBV7-9 to TRBJ1-1, with a tentative D call TRBD1 (5 bases). CDR1 and CDR2 from the germline V gene are SEHNR and FQNEAQ (reference sequence). The CDR3 totals 15 residues. Trimming stripped 7 bases from V and 11 bases from J, with 26 bases between. This CDR3 is CASNYKGNTREQAFF. The CDR3 DNA follows: TGTGCCAGCAACTACAAGGGGAACACGAGGGAGCAGGCTTTCTTT.

V is TRBV7-6 and J is TRBJ2-3; D remains ambiguous. This CDR3 region has 14 residues. Germline CDR1 SGHVS, CDR2 FNYEAQ. V lost 0 bases to trimming and J lost 10 bases, with 14 bases between them. The CDR3 loop is CASSLAPTHTPQYF. The CDR3 DNA is TGTGCCAGCAGCTTAGCCCCCACCCACACGCCGCAGTATTTT.

The chain recombines TRBV2 with TRBJ2-7; TRBD2 agrees at 13 bases. This CDR3 is built from 14 residues. J was trimmed by 1 base and V by 9 bases; bases with no gene match: 3. Germline V gives CDR1 SNHLY, CDR2 FYNNEI. CDR3 sequence (DNA): TGTGCCAGTGGGACTAGCGGGGCGTCCTACGAGCAGTACTTC. Its protein is CASGTSGASYEQYF. Based on the CDR3 plus reference TRBV2 and TRBJ2-7, the full variable domain is EPEVTQTPSHQVTQMGQEVILRCVPISNHLYFYWYRQILGQKVEFLVSFYNNEISEKSEIFDDQFSVERPDGSNFTLKIRSTKLEDSAMYFCASGTSGASYEQYFGPGTRLTVT.

To note about this clonotype: No conserved phenylalanine or tryptophan ends this CDR3, so it is likely a read error. The DNA is left out, because the CDR3 cannot be placed on it with certainty; the CDR3 is given as TCRdb lists it. The chain employs TRBV7-2 and TRBJ2-4; the D call TRBD2 from the table was never checked on the DNA. In germline, CDR1 is SGHTA, CDR2 FQGNSA. The CDR3 contains 12 residues when both ends are counted. CDR3 sequence: CASSQGLAGRYT.

On this clonotype: Given the absence of the conserved phenylalanine or tryptophan at the CDR3 end, a read error is likely. The DNA is omitted, as the CDR3 cannot be located on it reliably, and the CDR3 follows TCRdb's listing. The chain uses TRBV7-7 and TRBJ1-2. The germline V gene has CDR1 SSHAT and CDR2 FNYEAQ (reference sequence). The CDR3 length is 13 residues, termini included. The CDR3 here is CASSPELAGVGTI.

Comments on this clonotype: Relative to the germline gene, one junction end is altered; a read error may explain this. The V and J genes are TRBV2 and TRBJ1-6; TRBD1 is a possible D gene (5 bases). This CDR3 spans 14 amino acids. Per the germline V gene, CDR1 is SNHLY and CDR2 is FYNNEI. CDR3 DNA sequence: TGTGCCAGCAGCTTGGGGGGAAATAATTCGCCCCACTACTTT. Translating it yields CASSLGGNNSPHYF.

Comments on this clonotype: One end of the junction varies from germline; a read error may be responsible. V gene TRBV7-7 combines with J gene TRBJ2-1; 7 positions agree with TRBD2. From germline, CDR1 is SSHAT and CDR2 FNYEAQ (reference sequence). The CDR3 has 17 amino acids. The CDR3 sequence is CASSLGAGLSTGEEQFF. In nucleotides, the CDR3 is TGTGCTAGCAGCTTAGGAGCGGGGCTGAGCACCGGGGAGGAGCAGTTCTTC.

Turning to this clonotype: In this CDR3 the conserved last residue, phenylalanine or tryptophan, is missing, so a read error is likely. The DNA is omitted, as the CDR3 cannot be located on it reliably, and the CDR3 follows TCRdb's listing. The chain links TRBV7-3 to TRBJ2-3; the DNA was not used to check the table's D call, TRBD2. The CDR3 is 13 amino acids in total, end residues counted. Germline loops: CDR1 SGHTA, CDR2 FQGTGA. The CDR3 reads CASSLTAIGTPLH.

This chain links TRBV7-6 with TRBJ2-1; weak D call: TRBD2 (5 bases). Germline CDR1 and CDR2: SGHVS and FNYEAQ. V was pared by 3 bases and J by 13 bases, with 25 bases between. CDR3 length: 16 residues. CDR3 nucleotides: TGTGCCAGCAGCTTCGGAGTCAGGACTGAAGCTTTCTTTCAGTTCTTC. Translating gives CASSFGVRTEAFFQFF.

The DNA for the CDR3 is TGCGCCAGCAGCGGAGGCGGCGCGGGGAAGACCCAGTACTTC. Encoded protein: CASSGGGAGKTQYF. The V call is TRBV5-1, the J call TRBJ2-5, with D tentatively TRBD2 (6 bases). Trimming stripped 4 bases from V and 6 bases from J, with 16 bases between. Germline values: CDR1 SGHRS, CDR2 YFSETQ. CDR3 length: 14 residues.